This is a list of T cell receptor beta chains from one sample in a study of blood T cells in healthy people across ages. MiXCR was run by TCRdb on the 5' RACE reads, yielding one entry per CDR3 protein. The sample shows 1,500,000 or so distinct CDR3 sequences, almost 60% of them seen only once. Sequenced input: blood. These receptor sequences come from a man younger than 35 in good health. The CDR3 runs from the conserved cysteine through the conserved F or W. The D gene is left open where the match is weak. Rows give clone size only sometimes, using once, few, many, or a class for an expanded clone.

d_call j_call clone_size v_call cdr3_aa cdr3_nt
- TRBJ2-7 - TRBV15 CATSRDKGSNYEQYF TGTGCCACCAGCAGAGATAAAGGATCAAACTACGAGCAGTACTTC
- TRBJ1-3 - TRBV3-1 CASSQAQGAAGNTIYF TGTGCCAGCAGCCAAGCCCAGGGTGCAGCTGGAAACACCATATATTTT
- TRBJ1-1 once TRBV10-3 CAISSANTEAFF TGTGCCATCTCCAGCGCGAACACTGAAGCTTTCTTT
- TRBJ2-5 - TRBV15 CATSRDMGIQTQYF TGTGCCACCAGCAGAGATATGGGGATTCAGACCCAGTACTTC
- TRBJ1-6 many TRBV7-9 CASSSSDTNSPLHF TGTGCCAGCAGCTCCTCCGACACAAATTCACCCCTCCACTTT
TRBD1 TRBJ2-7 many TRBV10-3 CAISGGQDYEQYF TGTGCCATCAGTGGAGGACAGGACTACGAGCAGTACTTC
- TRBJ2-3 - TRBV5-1 CASSFQGRFTDTQYF TGCGCCAGCAGCTTTCAGGGGAGGTTCACAGATACGCAGTATTTT
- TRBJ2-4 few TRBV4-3 CASSQESGGLGNIQYF TGCGCCAGCAGCCAAGAGTCTGGAGGCTTGGGAAACATTCAGTACTTC
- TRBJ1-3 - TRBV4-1 CASSRTAVPGNTIYF TGCGCCAGCAGCCGGACAGCGGTACCTGGAAACACCATATATTTT
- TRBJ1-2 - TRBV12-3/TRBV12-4 CASSRSGAYGYTF TGTGCCAGCTCCCGGTCGGGAGCGTATGGCTACACCTTC
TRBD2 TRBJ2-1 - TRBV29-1 CSVARRLAGRNEQFF TGCAGCGTCGCCAGGAGACTAGCGGGAAGGAATGAGCAGTTCTTC
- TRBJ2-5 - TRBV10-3 CAISGDKSWETQYF TGTGCCATCAGCGGGGACAAGTCGTGGGAGACCCAGTACTTC
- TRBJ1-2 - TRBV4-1 CASSQASLGYTF TGCGCCAGCAGCCAAGCTTCCCTTGGCTACACCTTC
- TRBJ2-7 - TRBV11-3 CASSLGAPHEQYF TGTGCCAGCAGCTTAGGAGCCCCTCACGAGCAGTACTTC
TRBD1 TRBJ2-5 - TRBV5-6 CASSLPTGGAIVETQYF TGTGCCAGCAGCTTACCGACAGGGGGCGCCATAGTCGAGACCCAGTACTTC
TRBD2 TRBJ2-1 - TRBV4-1 CASSRNPGLGIDEQFF TGCGCCAGCAGCCGTAACCCGGGACTAGGAATTGATGAGCAGTTCTTC
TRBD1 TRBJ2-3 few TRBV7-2 CASSLVGQGIDTQYF TGTGCCAGCAGCTTAGTCGGACAGGGGATAGATACGCAGTATTTT
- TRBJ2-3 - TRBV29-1 CSGWGGEADTQYF TGCAGCGGGTGGGGCGGGGAGGCAGATACGCAGTATTTT
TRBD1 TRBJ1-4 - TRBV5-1 CASSPRQGGFEKLFF TGCGCCAGCAGCCCCCGACAGGGCGGATTTGAAAAACTGTTTTTT
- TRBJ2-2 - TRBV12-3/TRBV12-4 CASTSRGSPGELFF TGTGCCAGCACCTCGAGGGGAAGTCCCGGGGAGCTGTTTTTT
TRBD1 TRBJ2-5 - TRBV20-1 CSARGTGYWETQYF TGCAGTGCTAGAGGGACAGGGTATTGGGAGACCCAGTACTTC
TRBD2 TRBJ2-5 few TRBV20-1 CSADLAGRQETQYF TGCAGTGCCGATCTAGCGGGACGGCAGGAGACCCAGTACTTC
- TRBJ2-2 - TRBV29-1 CSVEDPGQNTGELFF TGCAGCGTTGAAGACCCCGGACAGAACACCGGGGAGCTGTTTTTT
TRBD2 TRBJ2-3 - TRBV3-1 CASTLAGSSTDTQYF TGTGCCAGCACCCTAGCGGGGTCTAGCACAGATACGCAGTATTTT
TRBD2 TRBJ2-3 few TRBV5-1 CASSLVVAGEDTQYF TGCGCCAGCAGCTTAGTGGTAGCGGGGGAAGATACGCAGTATTTT
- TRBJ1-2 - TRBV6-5 CASTAGVTKGYTF TGTGCCAGCACCGCAGGAGTAACGAAAGGCTACACCTTC
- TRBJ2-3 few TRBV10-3 CATVPSEGSSWDTQYF TGTGCCACGGTGCCAAGTGAGGGATCTAGTTGGGATACGCAGTATTTT
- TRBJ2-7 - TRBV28 CASNWVGYEQYF TGTGCCAGCAATTGGGTGGGCTACGAGCAGTACTTC
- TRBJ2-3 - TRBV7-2 CASELIGGDTQYF TGTGCCAGCGAGTTGATAGGGGGAGATACGCAGTATTTT
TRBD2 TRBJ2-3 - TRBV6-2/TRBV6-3 CASSPWERGFTDTQYF TGTGCCAGCTCCCCGTGGGAGCGGGGTTTTACAGATACGCAGTATTTT
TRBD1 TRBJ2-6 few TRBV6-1 CASSGQGPSGANVLTF TGTGCCAGCAGTGGACAGGGCCCATCTGGGGCCAACGTCCTGACTTTC
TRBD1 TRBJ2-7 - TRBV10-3 CASQPGQASYEQYF TGTGCCTCTCAACCGGGACAGGCCTCCTACGAGCAGTACTTC
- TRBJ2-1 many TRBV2 CASSEVNEQFF TGTGCCAGCAGCGAGGTGAACGAGCAGTTCTTC
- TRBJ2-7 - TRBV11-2 CASSLAGALSYEQYF TGTGCCAGCAGCTTAGCGGGCGCCCTTTCCTACGAGCAGTACTTC
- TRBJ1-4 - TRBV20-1 CSARDRPLTKRAEKLFF TGCAGCGCTAGAGATCGCCCCTTAACAAAAAGGGCTGAAAAACTGTTTTTT
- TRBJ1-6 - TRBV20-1 CSARPQLVNSPLHF TGCAGTGCTAGACCCCAGCTTGTCAATTCACCCCTCCACTTT
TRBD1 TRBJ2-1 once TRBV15 CATSREGTGAYNEQFF TGTGCCACCAGCAGAGAGGGGACAGGGGCCTACAATGAGCAGTTCTTC
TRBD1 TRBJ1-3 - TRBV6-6 CASSSPSPTGGNTIYF TGTGCCAGCAGTTCCCCCTCTCCGACAGGGGGAAACACCATATATTTT
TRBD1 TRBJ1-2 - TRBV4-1 CASSQPSRGTDYGYTF TGCGCCAGCAGCCAACCGTCCAGGGGGACGGACTATGGCTACACCTTC
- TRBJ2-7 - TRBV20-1 CSAGLGTPYEQYF TGCAGTGCTGGGCTCGGGACACCATACGAGCAGTACTTC
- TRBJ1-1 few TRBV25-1 CASRETGLNTEAFF TGTGCCAGCAGGGAGACAGGCCTAAACACTGAAGCTTTCTTT
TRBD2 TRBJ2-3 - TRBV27 CASSLRFNPGLAGVDAQYF TGTGCCAGCAGTTTAAGGTTCAACCCGGGACTAGCGGGAGTGGATGCGCAGTATTTT
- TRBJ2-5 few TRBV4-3 CASSQAGVRETQYF TGCGCCAGCAGCCAAGCTGGGGTCCGGGAGACCCAGTACTTC
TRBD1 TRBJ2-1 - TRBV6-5 CASSLRDSPPHEQFF TGTGCCAGCAGTCTCCGGGACAGTCCACCTCATGAGCAGTTCTTC
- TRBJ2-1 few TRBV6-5 CASSLITSSYNEQFF TGTGCCAGCAGCTTAATTACCAGCTCCTACAATGAGCAGTTCTTC
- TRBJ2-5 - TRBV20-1 CSASSPGQETQYF TGCAGTGCTAGTTCTCCTGGCCAAGAGACCCAGTACTTC
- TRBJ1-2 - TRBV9 CASSARDFAYGYTF TGTGCCAGCAGCGCCCGGGACTTTGCCTATGGCTACACCTTC
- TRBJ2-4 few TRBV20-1 CSATLAKNIQYF TGCAGTGCTACATTAGCCAAAAACATTCAGTACTTC
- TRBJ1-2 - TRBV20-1 CSARAVTQYGYTF TGCAGTGCTAGAGCGGTCACTCAATATGGCTACACCTTC